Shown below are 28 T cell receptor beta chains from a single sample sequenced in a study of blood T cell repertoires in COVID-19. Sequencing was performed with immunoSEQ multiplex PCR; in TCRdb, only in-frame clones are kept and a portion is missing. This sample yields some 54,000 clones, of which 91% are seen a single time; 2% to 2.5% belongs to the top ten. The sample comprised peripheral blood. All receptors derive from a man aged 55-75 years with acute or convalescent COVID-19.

The CDR3 DNA follows: TGTGCCAGCAGTTTCCCTACAGGGACCTCTGGAAACACCATATATTTT. Amino acid sequence: CASSFPTGTSGNTIYF. The chain combines TRBV28 with TRBJ1-3; a weak D match, TRBD1 (6 bases). This CDR3 contains 16 residues. V was cut by 3 bases and J by 0 bases, with 12 bases left in between. Per germline, CDR1 MDHEN and CDR2 SYDVKM.

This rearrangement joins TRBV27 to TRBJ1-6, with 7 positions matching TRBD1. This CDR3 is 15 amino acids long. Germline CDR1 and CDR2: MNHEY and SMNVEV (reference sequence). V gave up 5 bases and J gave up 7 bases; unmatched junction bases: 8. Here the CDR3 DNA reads TGTGCCAGCAGTCCCCCAACAGGGGTCAATTCACCCCTCCACTTT. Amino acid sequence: CASSPPTGVNSPLHF.

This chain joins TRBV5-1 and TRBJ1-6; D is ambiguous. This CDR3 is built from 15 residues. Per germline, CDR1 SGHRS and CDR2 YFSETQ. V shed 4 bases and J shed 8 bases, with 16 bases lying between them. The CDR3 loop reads CASSKEVGWDSPLHF. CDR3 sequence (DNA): TGCGCCAGCAGCAAAGAAGTGGGCTGGGATTCACCCCTCCACTTT. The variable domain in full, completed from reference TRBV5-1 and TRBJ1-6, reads KAGVTQTPRYLIKTRGQQVTLSCSPISGHRSVSWYQQTPGQGLQFLFEYFSETQRNKGNFPGRFSGRQFSNSRSEMNVSTLELGDSALYLCASSKEVGWDSPLHFGNGTRLTVT.

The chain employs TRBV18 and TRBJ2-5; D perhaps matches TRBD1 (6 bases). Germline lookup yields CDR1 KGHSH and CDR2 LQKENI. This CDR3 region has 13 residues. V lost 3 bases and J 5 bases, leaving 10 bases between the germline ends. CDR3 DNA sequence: TGTGCCAGCTCACCCAAGAGGGGGGAGACCCAGTACTTC. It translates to CASSPKRGETQYF.

The CDR3 DNA follows: TGCAGCGTTGTTACGTGGGACAGGGGGATCATGAACACTGAAGCTTTCTTT. Amino acids: CSVVTWDRGIMNTEAFF. The V call is TRBV29-1, the J call TRBJ1-1, with 11 bases aligning to TRBD1. There are 17 residues in the CDR3. The J segment lost 0 bases and the V segment lost 4 bases, leaving 10 bases of the junction unmatched. Germline V gene lookup returns CDR1 SQVTM and CDR2 ANQGSEA.

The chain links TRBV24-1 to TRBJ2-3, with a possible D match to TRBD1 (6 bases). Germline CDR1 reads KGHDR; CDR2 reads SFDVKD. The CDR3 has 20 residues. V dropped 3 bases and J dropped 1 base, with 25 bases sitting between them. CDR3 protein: CATSDPRPTGPVVGTDTQYF. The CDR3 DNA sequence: TGTGCCACCAGTGATCCGCGCCCGACAGGCCCTGTTGTGGGCACAGATACGCAGTATTTT.

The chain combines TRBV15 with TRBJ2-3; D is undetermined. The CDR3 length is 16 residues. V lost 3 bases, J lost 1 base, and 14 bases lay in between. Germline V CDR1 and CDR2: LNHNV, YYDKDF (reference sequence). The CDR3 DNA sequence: TGTGCCACCAGCAGTAACGACTGGAAACGCACAGATACGCAGTATTTT. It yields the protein CATSSNDWKRTDTQYF.

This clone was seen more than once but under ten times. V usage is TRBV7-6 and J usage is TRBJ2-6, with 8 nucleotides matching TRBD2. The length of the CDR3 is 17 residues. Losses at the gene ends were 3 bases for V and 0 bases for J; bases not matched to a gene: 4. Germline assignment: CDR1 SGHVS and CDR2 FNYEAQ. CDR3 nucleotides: TGTGCCAGCAGCTTGGAGCGGGGGATCTCTGGGGCCAACGTCCTGACTTTC. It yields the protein CASSLERGISGANVLTF.

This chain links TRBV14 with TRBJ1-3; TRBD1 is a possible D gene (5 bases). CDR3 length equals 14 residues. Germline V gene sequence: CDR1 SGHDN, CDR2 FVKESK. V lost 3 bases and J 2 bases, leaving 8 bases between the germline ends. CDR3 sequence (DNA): TGTGCCAGCAGCCAGCTGGGGCCTGGAAACACCATATATTTT. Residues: CASSQLGPGNTIYF.

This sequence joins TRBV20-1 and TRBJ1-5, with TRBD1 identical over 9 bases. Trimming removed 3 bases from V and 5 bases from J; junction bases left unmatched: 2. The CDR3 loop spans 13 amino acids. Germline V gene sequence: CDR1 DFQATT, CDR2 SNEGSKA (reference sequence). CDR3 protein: CSASDRGDQPQHF. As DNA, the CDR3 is TGCAGTGCTAGTGACAGGGGGGATCAGCCCCAGCATTTT.

The CDR3 sequence is CASSQALENFYTEAFF. CDR3 nucleotides: TGCGCCAGCAGCCAAGCCCTGGAGAATTTTTACACTGAAGCTTTCTTT. The rearrangement links TRBV4-1 to TRBJ1-1, with D unresolved. Germline-derived CDR1 and CDR2 are MGHRA and YSYEKL. The ends were cut back, 1 base at V and 3 bases at J, with 15 bases in the middle. The CDR3 has 16 residues.

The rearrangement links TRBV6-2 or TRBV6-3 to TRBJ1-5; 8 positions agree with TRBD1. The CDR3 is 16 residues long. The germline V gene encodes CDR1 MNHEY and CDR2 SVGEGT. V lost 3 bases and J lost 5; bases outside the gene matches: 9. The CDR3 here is CASSYIRTGRDQPQHF. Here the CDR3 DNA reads TGTGCCAGCAGTTATATAAGGACAGGGCGAGATCAGCCCCAGCATTTT.

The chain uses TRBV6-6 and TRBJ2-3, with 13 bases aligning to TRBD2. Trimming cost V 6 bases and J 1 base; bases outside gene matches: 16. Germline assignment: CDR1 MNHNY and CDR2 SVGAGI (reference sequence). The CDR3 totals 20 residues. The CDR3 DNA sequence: TGTGCCAGCAGCCAAAAAAACGGGACTAGCGGGATTAGAGGCACAGATACGCAGTATTTT. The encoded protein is CASSQKNGTSGIRGTDTQYF.

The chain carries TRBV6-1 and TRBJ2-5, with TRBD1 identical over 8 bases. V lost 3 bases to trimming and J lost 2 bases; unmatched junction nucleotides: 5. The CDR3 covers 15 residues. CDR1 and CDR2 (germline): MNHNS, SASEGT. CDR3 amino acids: CASSDVQGGQETQYF. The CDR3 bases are TGTGCCAGCAGTGATGTACAGGGGGGACAAGAGACCCAGTACTTC.

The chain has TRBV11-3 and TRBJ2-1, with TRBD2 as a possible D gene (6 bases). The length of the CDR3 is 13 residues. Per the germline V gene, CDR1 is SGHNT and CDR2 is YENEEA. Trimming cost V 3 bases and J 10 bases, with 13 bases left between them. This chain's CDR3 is CASSLFGGGEQFF. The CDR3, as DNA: TGTGCCAGCAGCTTGTTCGGGGGTGGGGAGCAGTTCTTC.

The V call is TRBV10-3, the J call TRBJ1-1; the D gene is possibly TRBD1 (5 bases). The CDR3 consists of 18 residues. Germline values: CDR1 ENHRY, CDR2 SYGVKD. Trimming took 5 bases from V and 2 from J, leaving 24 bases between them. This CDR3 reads CAISSLPMTAEYNTEAFF. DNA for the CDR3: TGTGCCATCAGTTCTCTCCCAATGACAGCAGAATACAACACTGAAGCTTTCTTT.

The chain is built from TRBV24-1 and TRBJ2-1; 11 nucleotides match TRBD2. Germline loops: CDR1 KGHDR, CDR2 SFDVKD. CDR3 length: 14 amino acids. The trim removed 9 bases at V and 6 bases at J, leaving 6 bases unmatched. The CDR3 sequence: CATAGLAATNEQFF. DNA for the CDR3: TGTGCCACCGCGGGACTAGCGGCAACCAATGAGCAGTTCTTC.

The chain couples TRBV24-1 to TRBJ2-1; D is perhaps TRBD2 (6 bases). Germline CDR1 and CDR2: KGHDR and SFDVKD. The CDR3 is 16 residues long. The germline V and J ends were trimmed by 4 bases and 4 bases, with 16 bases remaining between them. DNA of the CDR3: TGTGCCACCAGTGACCCCCCCGGGAGCCCTTACAATGAGCAGTTCTTC. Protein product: CATSDPPGSPYNEQFF.

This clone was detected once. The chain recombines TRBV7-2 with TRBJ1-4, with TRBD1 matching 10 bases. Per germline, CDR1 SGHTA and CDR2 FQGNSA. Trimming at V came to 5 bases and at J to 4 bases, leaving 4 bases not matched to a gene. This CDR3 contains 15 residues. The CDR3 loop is CASSPRDRGNEKLFF. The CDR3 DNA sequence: TGTGCCAGCAGCCCCCGGGACAGGGGTAATGAAAAACTGTTTTTT.

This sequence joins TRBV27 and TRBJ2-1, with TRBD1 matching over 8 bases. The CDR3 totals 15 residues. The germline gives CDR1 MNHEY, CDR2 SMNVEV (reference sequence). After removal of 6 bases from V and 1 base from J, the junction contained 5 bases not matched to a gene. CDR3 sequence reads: CASRIGQGSYNEQFF. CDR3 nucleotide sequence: TGTGCCAGCAGAATTGGACAGGGATCCTACAATGAGCAGTTCTTC.

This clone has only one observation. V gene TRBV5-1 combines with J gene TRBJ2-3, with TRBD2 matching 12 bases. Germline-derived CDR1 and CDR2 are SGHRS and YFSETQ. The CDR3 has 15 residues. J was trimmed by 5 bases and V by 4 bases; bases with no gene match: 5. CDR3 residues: CASSPSGRAVDTQYF. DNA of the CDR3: TGCGCCAGCAGCCCTAGCGGGAGGGCAGTAGATACGCAGTATTTT.

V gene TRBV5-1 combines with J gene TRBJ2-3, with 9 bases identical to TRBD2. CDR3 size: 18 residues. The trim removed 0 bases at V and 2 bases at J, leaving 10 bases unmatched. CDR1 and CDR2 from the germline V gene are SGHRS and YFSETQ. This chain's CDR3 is CASSLEVSGRGNTDTQYF. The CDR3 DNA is TGCGCCAGCAGCTTGGAAGTTAGCGGGAGAGGGAACACAGATACGCAGTATTTT.

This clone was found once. CDR3 coding DNA: TGTGCCAGCAGCTTCGGCGGCACAGGGGGCTTTCGGGAAAAACTGTTTTTT. It encodes CASSFGGTGGFREKLFF. The genes are TRBV5-4 and TRBJ1-4; 9 bases align to TRBD1. The CDR3 sequence is 17 residues long. V was pared by 2 bases and J by 8 bases, with 13 bases of the junction left unmatched. Germline V gene lookup returns CDR1 SGHNT and CDR2 YYREEE (reference sequence).

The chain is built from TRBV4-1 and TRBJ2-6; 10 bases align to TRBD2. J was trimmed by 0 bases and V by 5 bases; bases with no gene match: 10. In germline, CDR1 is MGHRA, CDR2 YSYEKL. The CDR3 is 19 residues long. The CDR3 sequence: CASSTTLAGARSGANVLTF. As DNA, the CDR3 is TGCGCCAGCAGCACCACCCTAGCGGGAGCGCGCTCTGGGGCCAACGTCCTGACTTTC.

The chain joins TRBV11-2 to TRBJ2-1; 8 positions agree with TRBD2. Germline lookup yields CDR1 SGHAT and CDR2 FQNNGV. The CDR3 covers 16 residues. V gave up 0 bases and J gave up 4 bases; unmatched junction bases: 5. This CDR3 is CASSLDTGTRYNEQFF. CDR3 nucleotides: TGTGCCAGCAGCTTAGACACCGGGACTAGGTACAATGAGCAGTTCTTC.

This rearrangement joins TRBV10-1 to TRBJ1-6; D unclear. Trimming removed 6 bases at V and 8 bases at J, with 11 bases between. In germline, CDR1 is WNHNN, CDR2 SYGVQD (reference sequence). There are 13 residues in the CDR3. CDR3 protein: CASRRAKDSPLHF. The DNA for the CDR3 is TGCGCCAGCAGGAGGGCGAAGGATTCACCCCTCCACTTT.

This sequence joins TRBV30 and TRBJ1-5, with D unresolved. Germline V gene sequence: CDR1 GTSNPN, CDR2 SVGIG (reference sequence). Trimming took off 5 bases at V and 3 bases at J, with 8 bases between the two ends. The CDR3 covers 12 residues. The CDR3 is CAWARANQPQHF. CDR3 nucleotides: TGTGCCTGGGCGAGGGCCAATCAGCCCCAGCATTTT.

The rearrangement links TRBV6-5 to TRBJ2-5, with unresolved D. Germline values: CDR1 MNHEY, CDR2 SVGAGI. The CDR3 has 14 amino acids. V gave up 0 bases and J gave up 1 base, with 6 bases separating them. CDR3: CASSYSNSQETQYF. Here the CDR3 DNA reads TGTGCCAGCAGTTACTCGAACAGCCAAGAGACCCAGTACTTC.